Listed below are T cell receptor beta chains from one sample, sequenced in a study of blood T cell repertoires in COVID-19. Produced via immunoSEQ multiplex PCR; TCRdb's table is partial and in-frame only. This table has under 300,000 clones, around 89% appearing once. The sample consisted of peripheral blood. Receptors were obtained from a woman between 40 and 55 years old with acute or convalescent COVID-19. Each CDR3 is given with its conserved first and last residue. Fields, in order: V gene, D gene, CDR3 length, clone size, J gene, CDR3 protein, CDR3 DNA. The D gene is left open where the match is weak. Clone size is stated in some rows and not others, as once, few, many or a class when expanded.

V: TRBV2
D: NA
length: 18
size: NA
J: TRBJ1-5
CDR3: CASSVPRGATYSNQPQHF
DNA: TGTGCCAGCAGCGTCCCGCGCGGGGCTACGTATAGCAATCAGCCCCAGCATTTT

V: TRBV5-1
D: NA
length: 14
size: NA
J: TRBJ2-1
CDR3: CASSSRGNYNEQFF
DNA: TGCGCCAGCAGCTCCCGGGGAAACTACAATGAGCAGTTCTTC

V: TRBV24-1
D: NA
length: 13
size: once
J: TRBJ1-1
CDR3: CATPPLGATEAFF
DNA: TGTGCCACACCCCCCCTTGGGGCCACTGAAGCTTTCTTT

V: TRBV6-5
D: NA
length: 15
size: NA
J: TRBJ2-5
CDR3: CASRGGSVGRETQYF
DNA: TGTGCCAGCAGAGGAGGGTCGGTTGGGAGAGAGACCCAGTACTTC

V: TRBV5-1
D: NA
length: 17
size: NA
J: TRBJ1-1
CDR3: CASSLGRQGTTNTEAFF
DNA: TGCGCCAGCAGCTTGGGGAGGCAGGGGACGACGAACACTGAAGCTTTCTTT

V: TRBV6-5
D: TRBD1
length: 12
size: NA
J: TRBJ1-2
CDR3: CASSYRGHGYTF
DNA: TGTGCCAGCAGTTACAGGGGGCACGGCTACACCTTC

V: TRBV6-5
D: NA
length: 12
size: once
J: TRBJ1-1
CDR3: CASHPPAGEAFF
DNA: TGTGCCAGCCACCCCCCGGCGGGTGAAGCTTTCTTT

V: TRBV18
D: TRBD1
length: 12
size: NA
J: TRBJ1-1
CDR3: CASSLTGPEAFF
DNA: TGTGCCAGCTCCTTGACAGGGCCTGAAGCTTTCTTT

V: TRBV7-9
D: NA
length: 16
size: NA
J: TRBJ2-2
CDR3: CASSPPWRANTGELFF
DNA: TGTGCCAGCAGCCCCCCGTGGCGGGCGAACACCGGGGAGCTGTTTTTT

V: TRBV6-5
D: TRBD1
length: 13
size: NA
J: TRBJ1-1
CDR3: CASSDRVGTEAFF
DNA: TGTGCCAGCAGCGACAGGGTAGGCACTGAAGCTTTCTTT

V: TRBV12-3/TRBV12-4
D: TRBD1
length: 13
size: NA
J: TRBJ1-6
CDR3: CASSGQGDSPLHF
DNA: TGTGCCAGCAGTGGACAGGGGGATTCACCCCTCCACTTT

V: TRBV15
D: TRBD1
length: 19
size: NA
J: TRBJ1-5
CDR3: CATSSDLDRGHRRNQPQHF
DNA: TGTGCCACCAGCAGTGACTTGGACAGGGGGCATCGGCGCAATCAGCCCCAGCATTTT

V: TRBV9
D: NA
length: 14
size: NA
J: TRBJ2-3
CDR3: CASSPSGSTDTQYF
DNA: TGTGCCAGCAGCCCGAGCGGTAGCACAGATACGCAGTATTTT

V: TRBV7-2
D: TRBD1
length: 13
size: many
J: TRBJ1-5
CDR3: CASGTGINQPQHF
DNA: TGTGCCAGCGGGACAGGGATTAATCAGCCCCAGCATTTT

V: TRBV15
D: TRBD1
length: 13
size: NA
J: TRBJ1-4
CDR3: CATSTGQGTKLFF
DNA: TGTGCCACCAGCACCGGACAGGGGACAAAACTGTTTTTT

V: TRBV4-1
D: NA
length: 17
size: NA
J: TRBJ2-3
CDR3: CASSQEVQGSSTDTQYF
DNA: TGCGCCAGCAGCCAAGAGGTGCAGGGGTCCAGCACAGATACGCAGTATTTT

V: TRBV11-2
D: NA
length: 15
size: NA
J: TRBJ1-6
CDR3: CASSLGQAYNSPLHF
DNA: TGTGCCAGCAGCTTAGGACAGGCCTATAATTCACCCCTCCACTTT

V: TRBV13
D: NA
length: 14
size: NA
J: TRBJ1-2
CDR3: CASSRRGANYGYTF
DNA: TGTGCCAGCAGCCGCCGGGGGGCTAACTATGGCTACACCTTC

V: TRBV19
D: NA
length: 16
size: NA
J: TRBJ1-2
CDR3: CASSIGGQVTNYGYTF
DNA: TGTGCCAGTAGTATAGGAGGACAAGTTACTAACTATGGCTACACCTTC

V: TRBV13
D: NA
length: 18
size: NA
J: TRBJ2-1
CDR3: CASSSFTYGISSYNEQFF
DNA: TGTGCCAGCAGCTCCTTTACCTACGGGATCAGCTCCTACAATGAGCAGTTCTTC

V: TRBV10-1
D: NA
length: 14
size: NA
J: TRBJ2-2
CDR3: CASIVGVNTGELFF
DNA: TGCGCCAGCATTGTAGGAGTTAACACCGGGGAGCTGTTTTTT

V: TRBV19
D: NA
length: 16
size: NA
J: TRBJ1-6
CDR3: CASRTRHLSYNSPLHF
DNA: TGTGCCAGTAGGACCCGACACCTCTCCTATAATTCACCCCTCCACTTT

V: TRBV18
D: NA
length: 16
size: NA
J: TRBJ2-6
CDR3: CASSPIPGYGANVLTF
DNA: TGTGCCAGCTCACCAATTCCGGGTTACGGGGCCAACGTCCTGACTTTC

V: TRBV30
D: TRBD1
length: 15
size: NA
J: TRBJ2-5
CDR3: CAWNKPGQGGETQYF
DNA: TGTGCCTGGAACAAACCCGGACAGGGTGGCGAGACCCAGTACTTC